Detailed here is one T cell receptor beta chain. There are many counts of this clonotype. Its antigen specificity is not known. Base qualities are missing; no much larger clone stands one base away. These data belong to a study of CD8 T cells in ankylosing spondylitis (dated by TCRdb to 2016 to 2017). At the level of the whole study: The study set out to find disease-linked TCR variants by profiling T cell receptor beta repertoires in ankylosing spondylitis patients and healthy donors. The full study cohort comprised some 27 ankylosing spondylitis patients and some 100 healthy donors. Peripheral blood samples were taken, and synovial fluid was additionally collected from ankylosing spondylitis patients. The investigation overall reported the following: According to the report, matched synovial fluid samples from ankylosing spondylitis patients were significantly enriched for the disease-linked clones. A TCR beta motif of fewer than 10 highly homologous amino acid variants appeared characteristic of blood from ankylosing spondylitis patients. The disease-linked clones showed a CD8+ phenotype and occurred at relatively low frequencies in peripheral blood. Some of the motif variants had been reported before in the synovial fluid and blood of reactive arthritis patients, a finding that suggests common disease-initiation mechanisms.

CDR1 LGHNA and CDR2 YSLEER were looked up in the germline V gene. V loses 4 bases of germline sequence and J loses 8 bases, and the interval between the two ends is 12 bases. There are 13 amino acids in the CDR3, from cysteine to phenylalanine inclusive. Only the CDR3 DNA stays, 39 bases, in frame from base 1. Sequencing used an Illumina HiSeq 2500. Quantitative 5'-RACE with molecular barcodes was the method used to prepare the TCR beta libraries. Regarding the original processing steps: A new computational method based on a probabilistic model of VDJ rearrangement was used to identify disease-linked TCR variants. Starting from the raw public reads, TCRdb applied fastp trimming at Q25, assembled clones with MiXCR and retained in-frame beta chains. Entries are consolidated by CDR3 protein sequence, retaining the most common genes and DNA. The V and J calls follow TCRdb's processing rather than the paper's. The sample includes roughly 490,000 distinct CDR3 sequences, with approximately 5% observed a single time. The ten largest make up approximately 4% of the sample.

This sequence was found in a male donor with ankylosing spondylitis. Sample: blood, either unsorted or a sorted T cell fraction (not recorded which). The V gene is TRBV4-3 and the J gene is TRBJ2-1; TRBD2 could be the D gene, as 6 bases match. The CDR3 protein is CASSRQASDEQFF. The bases are TGCGCCAGCAGCCGGCAAGCTAGCGATGAGCAGTTCTTC.